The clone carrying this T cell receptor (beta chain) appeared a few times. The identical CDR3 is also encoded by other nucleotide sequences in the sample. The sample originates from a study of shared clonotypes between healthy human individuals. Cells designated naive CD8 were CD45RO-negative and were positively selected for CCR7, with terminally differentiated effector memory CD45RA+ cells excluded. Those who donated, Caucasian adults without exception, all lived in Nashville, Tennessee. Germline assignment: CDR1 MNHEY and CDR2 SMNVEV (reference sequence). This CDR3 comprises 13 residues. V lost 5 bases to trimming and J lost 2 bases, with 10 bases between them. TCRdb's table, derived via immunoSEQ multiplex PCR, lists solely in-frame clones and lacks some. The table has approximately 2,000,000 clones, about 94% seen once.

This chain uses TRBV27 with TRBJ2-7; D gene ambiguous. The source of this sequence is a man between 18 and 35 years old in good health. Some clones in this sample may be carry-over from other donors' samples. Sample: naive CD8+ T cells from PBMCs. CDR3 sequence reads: CASSPSATYEQYF. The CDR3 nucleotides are TGTGCCAGCAGTCCCTCGGCAACCTACGAGCAGTACTTC.